The TCR beta chain described here comes from a study of OX40 agonist ivuxolimab in advanced cancers. On the study more broadly: Intravenous ivuxolimab was administered to patients every 2 weeks at 0.01 to 10 mg/kg. Those treated in dose escalation had hepatocellular carcinoma, melanoma, renal cell cancer or head and neck cancer. Study-level findings and limits: Partial responders at 0.1-3.0 mg/kg had among the lowest clonal expansion.

This clone appeared a few times. Its antigen remains unknown. Clones were sequenced by immunoSEQ multiplex PCR, and TCRdb holds only the in-frame ones, with some missing. Of 90,000 to 100,000 clones in the sample, nearly 90% are singletons; the top ten hold more than 0.15%. Germline values: CDR1 MNHNS, CDR2 SASEGT. CDR3 length: 14 amino acids. Between the trimmed V and J ends, which lost 10 bases and 4 bases, there was a span of 17 bases. The chain joins TRBV6-1 to TRBJ1-5; D remains ambiguous. This material consisted of CD4+ or CD8+ T cells sorted from blood, taken in a trial of the OX40 agonist ivuxolimab. The receptor was derived from an adult with an advanced solid tumor such as melanoma, head and neck, liver or kidney cancer. The CDR3 protein is CATDRAGANQPQHF. The DNA of the CDR3 is TGTGCCACCGACCGGGCAGGTGCTAATCAGCCCCAGCATTTT.